A selection of T cell receptor beta chains follows, all from one sample in a study of early T cells in non-severe SARS-CoV-2 infection. TCRdb passed the 5' RACE reads through MiXCR, listing each CDR3 protein once. The sample carries fewer than 30,000 distinct CDR3 sequences, 8.5% to 10% recorded once. Sequenced sample: whole blood. The source is an adult who was a healthcare worker with PCR-confirmed SARS-CoV-2 infection or an uninfected control (not recorded which). CDR3s include the opening cysteine and the closing phenylalanine or tryptophan. A D gene is named only where the DNA matches it firmly. Not every row has a clone size; where given, it reads once, few, many or a size class.

J,D,V,size,CDR3,DNA
TRBJ1-5,-,TRBV12-2,many,CASRGHEGQPQHF,TGTGCAAGTCGCGGACACGAGGGTCAGCCCCAGCATTTT
TRBJ2-7,-,TRBV9,-,CASSRDPQGTYEQYF,TGTGCCAGCAGCCGAGACCCACAGGGTACCTACGAGCAGTACTTC
TRBJ2-3,-,TRBV7-2,-,CASSFWQGRTDTQYF,TGTGCCAGCAGCTTTTGGCAGGGGAGGACAGATACGCAGTATTTT
TRBJ2-2,-,TRBV7-2,many,CASSSSFGARGTGELFF,TGTGCCAGCAGCTCCAGCTTTGGGGCCCGAGGGACCGGGGAGCTGTTTTTT
TRBJ2-7,TRBD2,TRBV7-8,-,CASSSRTSGGPNSYEQYF,TGTGCCAGCAGCTCTAGGACTAGCGGGGGGCCTAACTCCTACGAGCAGTACTTC
TRBJ2-3,-,TRBV11-3,-,CASSFPGATDTQYF,TGTGCCAGCAGCTTCCCGGGGGCCACAGATACGCAGTATTTT
TRBJ1-6,-,TRBV27,many,CASSLLPGHINGSPLHF,TGTGCCAGCAGTTTATTACCGGGACACATTAATGGTTCACCCCTCCACTTT
TRBJ2-1,TRBD1,TRBV5-1,many,CASSQGTEPYNEQFF,TGCGCCAGCAGCCAAGGGACAGAACCCTACAATGAGCAGTTCTTC
TRBJ2-3,TRBD2,TRBV20-1,many,CSATSGGKDTQYF,TGCAGTGCTACTAGCGGGGGGAAGGATACGCAGTATTTT
TRBJ1-4,-,TRBV2,many,CASSDRNEKLFF,TGTGCCAGCAGTGATCGTAATGAAAAACTGTTTTTT
TRBJ1-2,TRBD1,TRBV3-1,many,CASSQTRGGYNGYTF,TGTGCCAGCAGCCAGACCAGGGGGGGCTATAATGGCTACACCTTC
TRBJ1-5,TRBD1,TRBV20-1,many,CSARVDRDQPQHF,TGCAGTGCTAGAGTCGACAGGGATCAGCCCCAGCATTTT
TRBJ1-1,-,TRBV20-1,many,CSASMVGGLRSTEAFF,TGCAGTGCTAGTATGGTGGGCGGACTCAGAAGCACTGAAGCTTTCTTT
TRBJ2-3,-,TRBV27,many,CASSYLSARGTDTQYF,TGTGCCAGCAGTTACCTTTCGGCTCGGGGCACAGATACGCAGTATTTT
TRBJ2-1,-,TRBV20-1,many,CSAALGEQFF,TGCAGTGCCGCTTTGGGGGAGCAGTTCTTC
TRBJ1-5,-,TRBV7-8,-,CASSLRDSDQPQHF,TGTGCCAGCAGCTTACGGGACTCGGATCAGCCCCAGCATTTT
TRBJ2-2,TRBD2,TRBV4-3,-,CASSQARAGATNTGELFF,TGCGCCAGCAGCCAAGCACGAGCGGGGGCAACGAACACCGGGGAGCTGTTTTTT
TRBJ2-4,TRBD1,TRBV5-5,-,CASSPGDREINIQYF,TGTGCCAGCAGCCCAGGGGACAGAGAGATAAACATTCAGTACTTC